This passage covers 16 T cell receptor beta chains from one sample sequenced in a study of cytomegalovirus exposure and HLA in healthy donors. PCR was performed using 60 Vbeta and 13 Jbeta primers. Clones were read by immunoSEQ multiplex PCR, and TCRdb kept only the in-frame ones, dropping some. The table shows 190,000 or so clones, with about 80% occurring only once. The sample comprised PBMCs. The receptors were gathered from a boy aged 10-17 years in good health and CMV-seronegative.

The chain has TRBV5-1 and TRBJ1-3; TRBD1 matches 7 bases. V lost 1 base and J lost 0; bases outside the gene matches: 4. This CDR3 has 16 residues. Germline assignment: CDR1 SGHRS and CDR2 YFSETQ. The CDR3 region has the DNA TGCGCCAGCAGCTTGAGTCCAGGGGGCTCTGGAAACACCATATATTTT. Its translation: CASSLSPGGSGNTIYF.

This rearrangement joins TRBV7-9 to TRBJ2-6, with D tentatively TRBD1 (6 bases). Per germline, CDR1 SEHNR and CDR2 FQNEAQ (reference sequence). The V and J ends lost 1 base and 0 bases respectively, with 10 bases between them. The CDR3 sequence is 17 residues long. The CDR3 reads CASSLVGQSSGANVLTF. CDR3 coding DNA: TGTGCCAGCAGCTTAGTGGGACAAAGCTCTGGGGCCAACGTCCTGACTTTC.

The chain joins TRBV7-3 to TRBJ2-5; D is perhaps TRBD2 (7 bases). Trimming took off 5 bases at V and 1 base at J, with 20 bases between the two ends. The CDR3 consists of 17 residues. Germline lookup yields CDR1 SGHTA and CDR2 FQGTGA. The DNA of the CDR3 is TGTGCCAGCAGCCCCGGAGGGGGGCTAGCGGCCCAAGAGACCCAGTACTTC. Amino acid sequence: CASSPGGGLAAQETQYF.

The V gene is TRBV5-8, the J gene TRBJ1-2, with D hard to call. V gave up 3 bases and J gave up 8 bases, with 14 bases separating them. Germline CDR1 is SGHTS and CDR2 is YDEGEE. CDR3 length equals 13 residues. This CDR3 is CASSWRRSGGYTF. CDR3 nucleotide sequence: TGTGCCAGCAGCTGGCGCAGGAGCGGGGGCTACACCTTC.

The chain has TRBV4-1 and TRBJ1-3; TRBD1 agrees at 7 bases. The CDR3 runs to 16 residues. Germline V gene data show CDR1 as MGHRA and CDR2 as YSYEKL. Trimming took 3 bases from V and 0 from J; bases not matched to a gene: 5. The CDR3 spells CASSHYRGISGNTIYF. The DNA of the CDR3 is TGCGCCAGCAGCCACTACAGGGGTATCTCTGGAAACACCATATATTTT.

The chain employs TRBV7-6 and TRBJ2-3; weak D call: TRBD1 (5 bases). The CDR3 has 13 residues. Germline CDR1 SGHVS, CDR2 FNYEAQ. The V end was cut by 5 bases, the J end by 3 bases, with 9 bases between. The CDR3 spells CASSPQGTDTQYF. Written as DNA, the CDR3 is TGTGCCAGCAGCCCCCAGGGAACAGATACGCAGTATTTT.

The V and J genes are TRBV19 and TRBJ1-5; a weak D match, TRBD1 (5 bases). The CDR3 loop spans 15 amino acids. The V and J ends lost 5 bases and 3 bases respectively, with 14 bases between them. Per germline, CDR1 LNHDA and CDR2 SQIVND (reference sequence). This chain's CDR3 is CASSWQGGNNQPQHF. The CDR3 DNA follows: TGTGCCAGTAGTTGGCAGGGCGGTAACAATCAGCCCCAGCATTTT.

This clone has more than one count but fewer than ten. The chain is built from TRBV11-3 and TRBJ2-3; 11 bases line up with TRBD1. The CDR3 contains 16 residues. Unmatched junction bases numbered 4, after V lost 3 bases and J lost 2 bases. The germline CDR1 and CDR2 sequences are SGHNT and YENEEA. CDR3 protein: CASSFGQGAVTDTQYF. CDR3 nucleotide sequence: TGTGCCAGCAGCTTCGGACAGGGGGCAGTCACAGATACGCAGTATTTT.

This clone was detected a few times. V and J are TRBV5-4 and TRBJ1-2, with D possibly matching TRBD1 (5 bases). V lost 4 bases and J 0 bases, leaving 7 bases between the germline ends. CDR1 and CDR2 (germline): SGHNT, YYREEE (reference sequence). This CDR3 is built from 13 residues. CDR3 loop: CASSRQTNYGYTF. DNA for the CDR3: TGTGCCAGCAGCCGACAGACTAACTATGGCTACACCTTC.

The chain combines TRBV12-5 with TRBJ1-1; the D gene is possibly TRBD1 (5 bases). The CDR3 has 13 residues. Trimming shortened V by 5 bases and J by 1 base, and 8 bases separated the two germline ends. Germline V CDR1 and CDR2: LGHNT, FRNRAP. The CDR3 here is CASGPGQNTEAFF. CDR3 nucleotides: TGTGCTAGTGGTCCAGGGCAGAACACTGAAGCTTTCTTT.

The chain is built from TRBV7-9 and TRBJ1-4, with D perhaps TRBD1 (6 bases). Germline V gives CDR1 SEHNR, CDR2 FQNEAQ (reference sequence). The CDR3 contains 16 residues. V was cut by 6 bases and J by 5 bases, with 19 bases left in between. In DNA form, the CDR3 reads TGTGCCAGCAGACCAGACGGGGGGGCCCCGAATGAAAAACTGTTTTTT. Amino acid sequence: CASRPDGGAPNEKLFF.

A word on this clone: The identical CDR3 is also encoded by other nucleotide sequences in the sample. The rearrangement uses TRBV7-8 and TRBJ1-1, with D possibly matching TRBD1 (6 bases). This CDR3 contains 14 residues. The germline gives CDR1 SGHVS, CDR2 FQNEAQ. Trimming took 5 bases from V and 2 from J, leaving 12 bases between them. The CDR3 region is CASSPGQLNTEAFF. The CDR3 DNA sequence: TGTGCCAGCAGCCCTGGACAGCTAAACACTGAAGCTTTCTTT.

The chain combines TRBV4-1 with TRBJ2-7; a possible D gene is TRBD1 (6 bases). Trimming stripped 3 bases from V and 3 bases from J, with 15 bases between. The germline CDR1 and CDR2 sequences are MGHRA and YSYEKL. There are 15 residues in the CDR3. The CDR3 sequence: CASSQPGTNVYEQYF. In DNA form, the CDR3 reads TGCGCCAGCAGCCAGCCGGGGACAAATGTCTACGAGCAGTACTTC.

The V gene is TRBV6-1, the J gene TRBJ1-6; a possible D gene is TRBD1 (6 bases). There are 13 residues in the CDR3. The V end lost 3 bases, the J end lost 7 bases, and 7 bases lay between the germline ends. CDR1 is MNHNS and CDR2 is SASEGT in the germline V gene. CDR3 nucleotide sequence: TGTGCCAGCAGTGATAGGGGGAATTCACCCCTCCACTTT. This encodes CASSDRGNSPLHF.

This clone occurred once. This chain joins TRBV30 and TRBJ1-1; weak D call: TRBD1 (5 bases). CDR3 length equals 13 residues. The ends were cut back, 2 bases at V and 6 bases at J, with 13 bases in the middle. CDR1 is GTSNPN, CDR2 SVGIG, per germline (reference sequence). As DNA, the CDR3 is TGTGCCTGGAGTCGACAGCTCCGACCTGAAGCTTTCTTT. This encodes CAWSRQLRPEAFF. The entire variable domain, with the rest obtained from reference TRBV30 and TRBJ1-1, is as follows: SQTIHQWPATLVQPVGSPLSLECTVEGTSNPNLYWYRQAAGRGLQLLFYSVGIGQISSEVPQNLSASRPQDRQFILSSKKLLLSDSGFYLCAWSRQLRPEAFFGQGTRLTVV.

This chain joins TRBV7-8 and TRBJ2-1; TRBD2 matches 11 bases. The CDR3 extends over 15 amino acids. Germline lookup yields CDR1 SGHVS and CDR2 FQNEAQ. V shed 4 bases, J shed 5 bases, and the junction held 4 bases outside the gene matches. The DNA for the CDR3 is TGTGCCAGCAGCTCGGAGGGACTAGCGGACAATGAGCAGTTCTTC. Its translation is CASSSEGLADNEQFF.